A single sample gave rise to the 12 T cell receptor beta chains below, sequenced in a study of blood T cell repertoires in COVID-19. Some clones are missing from TCRdb's copy, which holds only in-frame ones; the method was immunoSEQ multiplex PCR. The sample records about 210,000 clones, around 80% being singletons. Sequenced material: peripheral blood. The receptors shown here come from a woman aged 80 or older with COVID-19, enrolled during active disease.

V and J are TRBV21-1 and TRBJ1-3. TRBV21-1 is tagged as a pseudogene. CDR3 length: 16 residues. CDR3 region: CASSKACKVRSSPIYF. CDR3 DNA sequence: TGTGCCAGCAGCAAAGCATGTAAGGTGAGGAGTTCCCCCATATATTTT.

This rearrangement joins TRBV10-3 to TRBJ2-3; D remains unclear. Trimming took off 3 bases at V and 0 bases at J, with 10 bases between the two ends. This CDR3 region has 15 residues. Germline CDR1 and CDR2: ENHRY and SYGVKD. The CDR3 bases are TGTGCCATCAGTGAAACGGGTCCCAGCACAGATACGCAGTATTTT. It is translated as CAISETGPSTDTQYF.

The chain joins TRBV5-1 to TRBJ1-1; D is unresolved. There are 15 residues in the CDR3. Per germline, CDR1 SGHRS and CDR2 YFSETQ. Trimming shortened V by 0 bases and J by 1 base, and 10 bases separated the two germline ends. The chain's CDR3 is CASSLDPGGNTEAFF. The CDR3 DNA reads as TGCGCCAGCAGCTTGGATCCAGGTGGGAACACTGAAGCTTTCTTT. The full variable domain, rest sourced from reference TRBV5-1 and TRBJ1-1, is KAGVTQTPRYLIKTRGQQVTLSCSPISGHRSVSWYQQTPGQGLQFLFEYFSETQRNKGNFPGRFSGRQFSNSRSEMNVSTLELGDSALYLCASSLDPGGNTEAFFGQGTRLTVV.

The chain links TRBV11-1 to TRBJ1-1; tentatively, D is TRBD1 (6 bases). The CDR3 sequence is 16 residues long. V lost 5 bases and J lost 1, with 17 bases in between. Germline values: CDR1 SGHAT, CDR2 FQDESV (reference sequence). CDR3: CASSRGGPRWNTEAFF. CDR3 DNA sequence: TGTGCCAGCAGCCGCGGGGGGCCGAGATGGAACACTGAAGCTTTCTTT. Variable domain in full (rest from reference TRBV11-1 and TRBJ1-1): EAEVAQSPRYKITEKSQAVAFWCDPISGHATLYWYRQILGQGPELLVQFQDESVVDDSQLPKDRFSAERLKGVDSTLKIQPAELGDSAMYLCASSRGGPRWNTEAFFGQGTRLTVV.

The count of this clone is one. V gene TRBV6-2 or TRBV6-3 combines with J gene TRBJ2-2; 8 bases are a match to TRBD1. Germline V gene data show CDR1 as MNHEY and CDR2 as SVGEGT. The CDR3 extends over 15 amino acids. Trimming cost V 5 bases and J 8 bases; bases outside gene matches: 10. The CDR3 is CASSPGGSPVGELFF. The CDR3 DNA reads as TGTGCCAGCAGTCCAGGGGGCTCCCCAGTTGGGGAGCTGTTTTTT.

This clone was seen a few times. The V gene is TRBV6-2 or TRBV6-3, the J gene TRBJ1-5; the D is unclear. CDR3 length: 12 residues. Trimming cost V 6 bases and J 5 bases, with 8 bases left between them. Germline CDR1 is MNHEY and CDR2 is SVGEGT. CDR3 coding DNA: TGTGCCAGCAGCTTTTCGTATCAGCCCCAGCATTTT. Translated: CASSFSYQPQHF.

The genes are TRBV2 and TRBJ2-6; weak D call: TRBD1 (5 bases). The CDR3 spans 15 residues. V dropped 7 bases and J dropped 2 bases, with 12 bases sitting between them. The germline gives CDR1 SNHLY, CDR2 FYNNEI. This chain's CDR3 is CASKLQETGANVLTF. CDR3 nucleotides: TGTGCCAGCAAATTACAGGAGACTGGGGCCAACGTCCTGACTTTC.

The chain couples TRBV3-1 (or the pseudogene TRBV3-2) to TRBJ1-5, with 12 bases that match TRBD1. The CDR3 length is 17 residues. Trimming cost V 0 bases and J 2 bases; bases outside gene matches: 2. CDR1 and CDR2 (germline): LGHDT, YNNKEL (reference sequence). CDR3 DNA sequence: TGTGCCAGCAGCCAAGAGGGGACAGGGGGCCGCAATCAGCCCCAGCATTTT. It specifies CASSQEGTGGRNQPQHF.

The chain combines TRBV2 with TRBJ1-5; D may be TRBD1 (6 bases). Trimming took off 5 bases at V and 7 bases at J, with 9 bases between the two ends. The CDR3 spans 12 residues. Germline V gene sequence: CDR1 SNHLY, CDR2 FYNNEI. Written as DNA, the CDR3 is TGTGCCAGCAGTTCACAGGGACAGCCCCAGCATTTT. Encoded protein: CASSSQGQPQHF.

This chain links TRBV9 with TRBJ2-1, with D uncertain. The CDR3 extends over 16 amino acids. V shed 0 bases and J shed 4 bases, with 14 bases lying between them. The germline CDR1 and CDR2 sequences are SGDLS and YYNGEE. The chain's CDR3 is CASSVAMVAAYNEQFF. The DNA of the CDR3 is TGTGCCAGCAGCGTAGCTATGGTAGCTGCTTACAATGAGCAGTTCTTC. Variable domain in full (rest from reference TRBV9 and TRBJ2-1): DSGVTQTPKHLITATGQRVTLRCSPRSGDLSVYWYQQSLDQGLQFLIQYYNGEERAKGNILERFSAQQFPDLHSELNLSSLELGDSALYFCASSVAMVAAYNEQFFGPGTRLTVL.

The chain recombines TRBV5-6 with TRBJ2-3; TRBD1 is a possible D gene (6 bases). The V gene's germline CDR1 is SGHDT and CDR2 YYEEEE. Trimming removed 4 bases from V and 0 bases from J, with 18 bases in between. This CDR3 region has 17 residues. The CDR3 protein is CASSTYTDRLSTDTQYF. The DNA for the CDR3 is TGTGCCAGCAGCACTTATACCGACAGGTTGAGCACAGATACGCAGTATTTT.

This rearrangement joins TRBV2 to TRBJ1-1, with 8 bases that match TRBD1. The CDR3 runs to 13 residues. Germline CDR1 reads SNHLY; CDR2 reads FYNNEI. Germline trimming cut 7 bases from V and 8 bases from J; bases unmatched to any gene: 9. CDR3 in DNA: TGTGCCAGCACCTCCCTCCGGACAGGGGAAGCTTTCTTT. It translates to CASTSLRTGEAFF.